This TCR beta chain comes out of a study of T cell repertoires in cytomegalovirus infection. Study information: The study used recently identified HLA-C-restricted and well-studied HLA-B-restricted CMV epitopes.

A remark on this clonotype: Its specificity is unknown.

The study, taken as a whole, reports: Of the TCR beta families, the public ones yielded a cumulative frequency that identified carriers of CMV plus the relevant HLA. The ex vivo response was dominated by HLA-C-restricted CMV-specific TCR beta clonotypes.

TCRdb re-derived calls from the reads in MiXCR, one entry per CDR3 protein. In the table there are 400,000 to 600,000 distinct CDR3 sequences, about 42% of which are singletons. The source material was cultured PBMCs, sampled from culture after CMV antigen stimulation. This TCR was recovered from a human donor in good health (CMV status not recorded). Some clones in this sample may be carry-over from other donors' samples.

The CDR3 reads CASSQERGPTWEQYF. The CDR3 DNA reads TGCGCCAGCAGCCAAGAACGAGGCCCAACGTGGGAGCAGTACTTC. This chain links TRBV4-3 with TRBJ2-7; no firm D call. The V gene lost 0 bases and the J gene lost 7 bases, with 16 bases spanning the gap. Germline CDR1 LGHNA, CDR2 YSLEER. This CDR3 contains 15 residues.